A selection of T cell receptor beta chains follows, all from one sample in a study of beta chain features in type 1 diabetes. Using immunoSEQ multiplex PCR, the repertoire was profiled, and TCRdb retains in-frame clones only, with some absent. This table holds roughly 230,000 clones, about a tenth found once. Sequencing was performed on naive CD4+ T cells from blood. These receptors all stem from a man in his thirties or forties with type 1 diabetes. Each CDR3 is given with its conserved first and last residue. A D gene is named only where the DNA matches it firmly. Expanded clones are given a class, and other clones once, few, many or no size at all.

V gene: TRBV5-1; J gene: TRBJ2-5; clone size: few; D gene: .; CDR3 protein: CASSTMDWGQETQYF; CDR3 DNA: TGCGCCAGCAGCACCATGGACTGGGGCCAAGAGACCCAGTACTTC
V gene: TRBV19; J gene: TRBJ1-5; clone size: few; D gene: .; CDR3 protein: CASTYRDGNQPQHF; CDR3 DNA: TGTGCCAGTACCTACAGGGACGGCAATCAGCCCCAGCATTTT
V gene: TRBV2; J gene: TRBJ2-7; clone size: few; D gene: .; CDR3 protein: CASSGRQLHEQYF; CDR3 DNA: TGTGCCAGCAGTGGTAGACAGCTCCACGAGCAGTACTTC
V gene: TRBV5-1; J gene: TRBJ2-3; clone size: few; D gene: TRBD2; CDR3 protein: CASSSILAGASSTDTQYF; CDR3 DNA: TGCGCCAGCAGCAGTATACTAGCGGGGGCGTCTAGCACAGATACGCAGTATTTT
V gene: TRBV7-2; J gene: TRBJ1-2; clone size: few; D gene: .; CDR3 protein: CASSLERVAHGYTF; CDR3 DNA: TGTGCCAGCAGCTTAGAGAGGGTCGCGCATGGCTACACCTTC
V gene: TRBV21-1; J gene: TRBJ2-7; clone size: .; D gene: .; CDR3 protein: CASSKRKGSVHEQYF; CDR3 DNA: TGTGCCAGCAGCAAACGTAAGGGGTCGGTCCACGAGCAGTACTTC
V gene: TRBV18; J gene: TRBJ1-5; clone size: few; D gene: .; CDR3 protein: CASPPVSNQPQHF; CDR3 DNA: TGTGCCAGCCCCCCCGTGAGCAATCAGCCCCAGCATTTT
V gene: TRBV5-1; J gene: TRBJ2-3; clone size: few; D gene: TRBD2; CDR3 protein: CASRLAGGSDTQYF; CDR3 DNA: TGCGCCAGCAGACTAGCGGGAGGTTCGGATACGCAGTATTTT
V gene: TRBV5-1; J gene: TRBJ1-1; clone size: .; D gene: .; CDR3 protein: CASSFSELGEAFF; CDR3 DNA: TGCGCCAGCAGCTTTAGCGAGCTGGGTGAAGCTTTCTTT
V gene: TRBV5-4; J gene: TRBJ2-1; clone size: few; D gene: TRBD2; CDR3 protein: CASSFLAGGDNEQFF; CDR3 DNA: TGTGCCAGCAGCTTTTTAGCGGGGGGGGACAATGAGCAGTTCTTC
V gene: TRBV4-2; J gene: TRBJ1-1; clone size: .; D gene: .; CDR3 protein: CASSPGLTSVEAFF; CDR3 DNA: TGTGCCAGCAGCCCCGGTCTAACTTCCGTTGAAGCTTTCTTT
V gene: TRBV19; J gene: TRBJ1-5; clone size: .; D gene: .; CDR3 protein: CASSIPAGVRPQHF; CDR3 DNA: TGTGCCAGTAGTATTCCAGCGGGCGTGAGGCCCCAGCATTTT
V gene: TRBV29-1; J gene: TRBJ1-2; clone size: .; D gene: TRBD1; CDR3 protein: CSVEVRGPSDYGYTF; CDR3 DNA: TGCAGCGTTGAAGTCAGGGGGCCATCAGACTATGGCTACACCTTC
V gene: TRBV5-6; J gene: TRBJ2-3; clone size: few; D gene: .; CDR3 protein: CASSLSRGGDTQYF; CDR3 DNA: TGTGCCAGCAGCTTGTCCAGGGGTGGGGATACGCAGTATTTT
V gene: TRBV5-1; J gene: TRBJ2-1; clone size: .; D gene: TRBD2; CDR3 protein: CASSLMSGRTYNEQFF; CDR3 DNA: TGCGCCAGCAGCTTGATGAGCGGGAGAACCTACAATGAGCAGTTCTTC
V gene: TRBV19; J gene: TRBJ2-1; clone size: .; D gene: TRBD2; CDR3 protein: CASSSRGGNEQFF; CDR3 DNA: TGTGCCAGTAGTTCCCGCGGGGGGAATGAGCAGTTCTTC
V gene: TRBV1; J gene: TRBJ2-1; clone size: .; D gene: .; CDR3 protein: CTSSQDRIRARFNEQFF; CDR3 DNA: TGCACCAGCAGCCAAGATAGAATCAGGGCCAGGTTCAATGAGCAGTTCTTC
V gene: TRBV4-2; J gene: TRBJ1-2; clone size: few; D gene: .; CDR3 protein: CASSPRAGDPWSLNGYTF; CDR3 DNA: TGTGCCAGCAGCCCCAGGGCAGGCGATCCTTGGAGTCTCAATGGCTACACCTTC
V gene: TRBV11-2; J gene: TRBJ2-2; clone size: .; D gene: .; CDR3 protein: CASSSVERELFF; CDR3 DNA: TGTGCCAGCAGCTCCGTTGAGAGGGAGCTGTTTTTT
V gene: TRBV7-9; J gene: TRBJ1-1; clone size: .; D gene: .; CDR3 protein: CASSLSGENTEAFF; CDR3 DNA: TGTGCCAGCAGCTTATCCGGGGAGAACACTGAAGCTTTCTTT
V gene: TRBV30; J gene: TRBJ1-5; clone size: .; D gene: .; CDR3 protein: CAWNSGGTAPNQPQHF; CDR3 DNA: TGTGCCTGGAACTCCGGGGGGACGGCACCTAATCAGCCCCAGCATTTT
V gene: TRBV29-1; J gene: TRBJ2-7; clone size: .; D gene: .; CDR3 protein: CSVKGDEREQYF; CDR3 DNA: TGCAGCGTAAAGGGGGACGAAAGAGAGCAGTACTTC
V gene: TRBV29-1; J gene: TRBJ1-1; clone size: few; D gene: .; CDR3 protein: CSVDRVDAAFF; CDR3 DNA: TGCAGCGTTGACAGGGTTGATGCAGCTTTCTTT
V gene: TRBV30; J gene: TRBJ1-2; clone size: few; D gene: TRBD1; CDR3 protein: CAWSLLGQGYGYTF; CDR3 DNA: TGTGCCTGGAGCCTTTTAGGACAGGGCTATGGCTACACCTTC
V gene: TRBV19; J gene: TRBJ2-3; clone size: .; D gene: TRBD1; CDR3 protein: CASSNRDRPDTQYF; CDR3 DNA: TGTGCCAGTAGTAACCGGGACAGACCCGATACGCAGTATTTT
V gene: TRBV18; J gene: TRBJ1-1; clone size: .; D gene: .; CDR3 protein: CASSPSESTDTEAFF; CDR3 DNA: TGTGCCAGCTCCCCCTCGGAGAGCACGGACACTGAAGCTTTCTTT
V gene: TRBV7-2; J gene: TRBJ2-7; clone size: .; D gene: .; CDR3 protein: CASSQHYEQYF; CDR3 DNA: TGTGCCAGCAGCCAACATTACGAGCAGTACTTC
V gene: TRBV19; J gene: TRBJ1-2; clone size: .; D gene: .; CDR3 protein: CASSIRVTAYGYTF; CDR3 DNA: TGTGCCAGTAGTATCCGGGTGACAGCCTATGGCTACACCTTC
V gene: TRBV28; J gene: TRBJ2-7; clone size: .; D gene: .; CDR3 protein: CASIQTGKSYEQYF; CDR3 DNA: TGTGCCAGCATCCAGACCGGGAAGAGCTACGAGCAGTACTTC
V gene: TRBV28; J gene: TRBJ1-2; clone size: .; D gene: TRBD1; CDR3 protein: CASTLVGDRPHNYGYTF; CDR3 DNA: TGTGCCAGCACCCTGGTCGGGGACAGGCCCCATAACTATGGCTACACCTTC
V gene: TRBV4-3; J gene: TRBJ2-7; clone size: .; D gene: .; CDR3 protein: CASSQELQGHYEQYF; CDR3 DNA: TGCGCCAGCAGCCAAGAATTACAGGGCCACTACGAGCAGTACTTC
V gene: TRBV29-1; J gene: TRBJ2-5; clone size: few; D gene: .; CDR3 protein: CSVEGFGETQYF; CDR3 DNA: TGCAGCGTTGAAGGGTTCGGTGAGACCCAGTACTTC
V gene: TRBV4-1; J gene: TRBJ2-1; clone size: .; D gene: TRBD2; CDR3 protein: CASSQPSRGVSYNEQFF; CDR3 DNA: TGCGCCAGCAGCCAACCGTCCCGGGGGGTCTCCTACAATGAGCAGTTCTTC
V gene: TRBV7-9; J gene: TRBJ1-2; clone size: few; D gene: .; CDR3 protein: CASSAGYGYTF; CDR3 DNA: TGTGCCAGCAGCGCGGGTTATGGCTACACCTTC
V gene: TRBV5-1; J gene: TRBJ2-7; clone size: .; D gene: .; CDR3 protein: CASSPMGQGYEQYF; CDR3 DNA: TGCGCCAGCAGCCCCATGGGGCAGGGCTACGAGCAGTACTTC
V gene: TRBV11-2; J gene: TRBJ2-1; clone size: .; D gene: .; CDR3 protein: CASSLVASPSYNEQFF; CDR3 DNA: TGTGCCAGCAGCTTAGTAGCTAGCCCTTCCTACAATGAGCAGTTCTTC
V gene: TRBV9; J gene: TRBJ1-3; clone size: .; D gene: .; CDR3 protein: CASSYTSSGNTIYF; CDR3 DNA: TGTGCCAGCAGCTATACGAGCTCTGGAAACACCATATATTTT
V gene: TRBV6-5; J gene: TRBJ1-2; clone size: .; D gene: .; CDR3 protein: CATRAGGAPDGYTF; CDR3 DNA: TGTGCCACGCGCGCCGGAGGGGCTCCGGATGGCTACACCTTC
V gene: TRBV5-4; J gene: TRBJ2-2; clone size: .; D gene: .; CDR3 protein: CASSLGAGATGELFF; CDR3 DNA: TGTGCCAGCAGCTTGGGTGCAGGGGCGACCGGGGAGCTGTTTTTT
V gene: TRBV7-9; J gene: TRBJ2-1; clone size: .; D gene: TRBD1; CDR3 protein: CASSLNRGPYNEQFF; CDR3 DNA: TGTGCCAGCAGCTTAAACAGGGGACCCTACAATGAGCAGTTCTTC
V gene: TRBV19; J gene: TRBJ2-1; clone size: few; D gene: TRBD2; CDR3 protein: CASSITGGGYNEQFF; CDR3 DNA: TGTGCCAGTAGTATTACGGGCGGGGGCTACAATGAGCAGTTCTTC
V gene: TRBV30; J gene: TRBJ2-7; clone size: .; D gene: TRBD2; CDR3 protein: CARRHPTSGALEQYF; CDR3 DNA: TGTGCCCGACGTCATCCTACTAGCGGGGCGCTTGAGCAGTACTTC
V gene: TRBV18; J gene: TRBJ2-5; clone size: .; D gene: .; CDR3 protein: CASSPQRQKETQYF; CDR3 DNA: TGTGCCAGCTCACCACAGAGACAGAAAGAGACCCAGTACTTC
V gene: TRBV19; J gene: TRBJ2-2; clone size: few; D gene: .; CDR3 protein: CASALGQTGTGELFF; CDR3 DNA: TGTGCCAGTGCCCTTGGGCAAACTGGGACCGGGGAGCTGTTTTTT
V gene: TRBV28; J gene: TRBJ1-5; clone size: few; D gene: .; CDR3 protein: CASSRGSNQPQHF; CDR3 DNA: TGTGCCAGCAGTCGGGGAAGCAATCAGCCCCAGCATTTT
V gene: TRBV7-9; J gene: TRBJ1-1; clone size: .; D gene: .; CDR3 protein: CASSLPPGSEGTEAFF; CDR3 DNA: TGTGCCAGCAGCTTACCCCCCGGATCTGAGGGAACTGAAGCTTTCTTT
V gene: TRBV4-2; J gene: TRBJ2-1; clone size: .; D gene: .; CDR3 protein: CASSQEGGEQFF; CDR3 DNA: TGTGCCAGCAGCCAAGAAGGCGGTGAGCAGTTCTTC
V gene: TRBV7-8; J gene: TRBJ2-7; clone size: few; D gene: .; CDR3 protein: CASSSDSYSSYEQYF; CDR3 DNA: TGTGCCAGCAGCTCGGACAGTTACAGCTCCTACGAGCAGTACTTC
V gene: TRBV27; J gene: TRBJ1-1; clone size: .; D gene: .; CDR3 protein: CASRNRENTEAFF; CDR3 DNA: TGTGCCAGCAGGAACAGAGAGAACACTGAAGCTTTCTTT
V gene: TRBV11-1; J gene: TRBJ2-1; clone size: .; D gene: .; CDR3 protein: CASSLLGLSVGNEQFF; CDR3 DNA: TGTGCCAGCAGCCTCCTCGGACTCTCTGTGGGGAATGAGCAGTTCTTC
V gene: TRBV6-5; J gene: TRBJ1-1; clone size: few; D gene: TRBD1; CDR3 protein: CASSLDRANTEAFF; CDR3 DNA: TGTGCCAGCAGTCTGGACAGGGCTAACACTGAAGCTTTCTTT
V gene: TRBV4-3; J gene: TRBJ2-4; clone size: .; D gene: .; CDR3 protein: CASSQVGWGESIAKNIQYF; CDR3 DNA: TGCGCCAGCAGCCAAGTCGGGTGGGGAGAATCCATAGCCAAAAACATTCAGTACTTC
V gene: TRBV2; J gene: TRBJ1-6; clone size: .; D gene: .; CDR3 protein: CASSEEGLPNSPLHF; CDR3 DNA: TGTGCCAGCAGTGAAGAGGGACTTCCTAATTCGCCCCTCCACTTT
V gene: TRBV19; J gene: TRBJ2-5; clone size: few; D gene: TRBD2; CDR3 protein: CASSKRTSGEETQYF; CDR3 DNA: TGTGCCAGTAGTAAGAGGACTAGCGGGGAGGAGACCCAGTACTTC
V gene: TRBV29-1; J gene: TRBJ2-7; clone size: .; D gene: .; CDR3 protein: CSAEGQGLGEQYF; CDR3 DNA: TGCAGCGCCGAAGGGCAGGGGCTAGGCGAGCAGTACTTC
V gene: TRBV7-9; J gene: TRBJ2-3; clone size: .; D gene: TRBD2; CDR3 protein: CASRPRTSGTDTQYF; CDR3 DNA: TGTGCCAGCAGACCACGGACTAGCGGCACAGATACGCAGTATTTT
V gene: TRBV2; J gene: TRBJ1-2; clone size: few; D gene: .; CDR3 protein: CASSEAAGRGYGYTF; CDR3 DNA: TGTGCCAGCAGTGAAGCTGCAGGGCGAGGCTATGGCTACACCTTC
V gene: TRBV7-8; J gene: TRBJ1-5; clone size: few; D gene: .; CDR3 protein: CASSLEELGNQPQHF; CDR3 DNA: TGTGCCAGCAGCCTGGAGGAACTAGGAAATCAGCCCCAGCATTTT
V gene: TRBV4-1; J gene: TRBJ1-4; clone size: few; D gene: .; CDR3 protein: CASSQELVEKLFF; CDR3 DNA: TGCGCCAGCAGCCAGGAGTTGGTTGAAAAACTGTTTTTT